This entry is about one T cell receptor (beta chain). In assigning cohorts, the study relied on participant-reported clinical history. Recovered status in Cohort 3 required two negative PCRs, clearance, or symptom resolution. This sample was taken from a study of blood T cell repertoires in COVID-19. On the study more broadly: T cells, B-cell-depleted T cells, or PBMCs provided the cDNA or gDNA that served as material.

As handled by the study authors: By means of reference gene primer amplification, nucleated cell counts were estimated. TCRdb keeps only in-frame clones here, not all; method: immunoSEQ multiplex PCR. The DNA gave D and trimming, while V, J and clone size come from that table. Here the sample spans 150,000 to 200,000 clones, over 80% being singletons. CDR1 is SGDLS and CDR2 is YYNGEE in the germline V gene. This CDR3 comprises 14 residues. The germline V and J ends were trimmed by 0 bases and 6 bases, with 13 bases remaining between them. The receptor comes from an older woman who had recovered from COVID-19. Sequences were obtained from PBMCs or T cells enriched from blood (not recorded which). This rearrangement joins TRBV9 to TRBJ2-7, with a tentative D call TRBD2 (6 bases). The CDR3 sequence: CASSVGGELGEQYF. In nucleotides, the CDR3 is TGTGCCAGCAGCGTAGGGGGGGAATTGGGCGAGCAGTACTTC.